The 4 T cell receptor beta chains below come from one sample, sequenced in a study of beta chain features in type 1 diabetes. Reverse transcribing all isolated RNA meant expressed TCRB transcripts were sequenced. Repertoires were generated with immunoSEQ multiplex PCR, while TCRdb's copy carries only in-frame clones and drops some. The sample includes 350,000 or so clones, about 18% of them seen just once. The source material was naive CD4+ T cells from blood. The receptor set was obtained from a woman younger than 30 in good health.

In this sample, this clone turned up a few times. The chain combines TRBV2 with TRBJ2-2; D may be TRBD1 (6 bases). Trimming removed 7 bases from V and 2 bases from J, with 11 bases in between. This CDR3 is 14 amino acids long. The germline V gene has CDR1 SNHLY and CDR2 FYNNEI. As DNA, the CDR3 is TGTGCCAGCACCTTGGACAGTAACACCGGGGAGCTGTTTTTT. It translates to CASTLDSNTGELFF.

V is TRBV10-3 and J is TRBJ2-5, with no clear D. Germline V gene sequence: CDR1 ENHRY, CDR2 SYGVKD. The CDR3 length is 14 residues. The V end was cut by 4 bases, the J end by 5 bases, with 14 bases between. Here the CDR3 DNA reads TGTGCCATCAGTGGCAGGATCACAAGCGAGACCCAGTACTTC. It specifies CAISGRITSETQYF.

This clone was counted only a few times. The chain has TRBV30 and TRBJ2-7, with D unresolved. This CDR3 spans 12 amino acids. Germline CDR1 and CDR2: GTSNPN and SVGIG (reference sequence). Trimming cost V 2 bases and J 4 bases, with 9 bases left between them. The CDR3 bases are TGTGCCTGGAGTACGATAGCTTACGAGCAGTACTTC. Amino acids: CAWSTIAYEQYF.

V and J are TRBV7-9 and TRBJ2-3; 10 nucleotides align to TRBD2. After removal of 4 bases from V and 5 bases from J, the junction contained 6 bases not matched to a gene. The germline V gene encodes CDR1 SEHNR and CDR2 FQNEAQ (reference sequence). The CDR3 sequence is 15 residues long. CDR3 bases: TGTGCCAGCAGCTGGACTAGCGGAGGAGGAGATACGCAGTATTTT. It translates to CASSWTSGGGDTQYF.